Described below is a single TCR beta chain sequence and its context. The antigen remains undetermined. The data were produced by immunoSEQ multiplex PCR, yet TCRdb's version contains in-frame clones alone and is incomplete. This sample has about 1 million clones; 78% occur once, and the top ten carry approximately 0.5%. With 3 bases removed from V and 4 bases from J, the gap between germline ends came to 18 bases. CDR1 and CDR2 (germline): SGHTA, FQGNSA. There are 16 residues in the CDR3. These data are taken from a study of shared clonotypes between healthy human individuals. Whole-study results and caveats: Donor clonotype sharing was expected to depend on sequencing depth.

V usage is TRBV7-2 and J usage is TRBJ2-5; TRBD2 might be the D (6 bases). Sequenced material: memory CD4+ T cells from PBMCs. The subset denotes: CD45RA-negative fraction. This receptor was taken from a man aged 18 to 30 in good health. Some clones in this sample may be carry-over from other donors' samples. This chain's CDR3 is CASSFNQGRMGETQYF. The CDR3 region has the DNA TGTGCCAGCAGCTTCAACCAAGGGAGGATGGGAGAGACCCAGTACTTC.